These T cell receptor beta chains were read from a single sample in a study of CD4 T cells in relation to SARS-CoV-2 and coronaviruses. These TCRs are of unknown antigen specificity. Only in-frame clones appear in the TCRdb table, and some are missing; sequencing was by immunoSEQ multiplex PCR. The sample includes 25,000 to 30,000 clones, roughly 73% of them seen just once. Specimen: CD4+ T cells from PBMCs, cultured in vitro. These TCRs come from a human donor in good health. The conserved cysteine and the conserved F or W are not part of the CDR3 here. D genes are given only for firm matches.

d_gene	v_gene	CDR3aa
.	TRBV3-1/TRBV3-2	ASSQTSGTGGGYT
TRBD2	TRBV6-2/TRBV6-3	ASSPGTSGALGTGELF
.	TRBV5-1	ASSLEGPGVAGQGHEQY
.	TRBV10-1	ASSEPGTTDTQY
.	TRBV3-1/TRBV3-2	ASSQSGFGEDTQY
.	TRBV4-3	ASSQDGGQGYGYT
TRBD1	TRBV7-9	ASSPSLLRDRDHEQY
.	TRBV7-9	ASSLELPIRTDTQY
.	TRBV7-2	ASSLAHDGEKLF
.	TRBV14	ASSPLRAGNSPLH
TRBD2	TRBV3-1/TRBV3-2	ASSRLAGVAYEQY
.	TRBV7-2	ASSFHRVPGNTIY
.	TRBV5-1	ASSLAPDEKLF
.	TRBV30	AWRSGPSVDEKLF
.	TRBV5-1	ASSFREGEKLF
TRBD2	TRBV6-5	ASSREIAGRYEQY
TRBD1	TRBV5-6	ASSPRTGGAEQY
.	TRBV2	ASSEKQASSYEQY
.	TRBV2	ASSEERNTEAF
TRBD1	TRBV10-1	ASSESRTGITEAF
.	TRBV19	ASSAQRAHEQY
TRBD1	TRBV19	ASSIQGQGYEQY
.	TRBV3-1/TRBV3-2	ASSRNYGAGVSNEQF
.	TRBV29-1	SVEGGGTDTQY